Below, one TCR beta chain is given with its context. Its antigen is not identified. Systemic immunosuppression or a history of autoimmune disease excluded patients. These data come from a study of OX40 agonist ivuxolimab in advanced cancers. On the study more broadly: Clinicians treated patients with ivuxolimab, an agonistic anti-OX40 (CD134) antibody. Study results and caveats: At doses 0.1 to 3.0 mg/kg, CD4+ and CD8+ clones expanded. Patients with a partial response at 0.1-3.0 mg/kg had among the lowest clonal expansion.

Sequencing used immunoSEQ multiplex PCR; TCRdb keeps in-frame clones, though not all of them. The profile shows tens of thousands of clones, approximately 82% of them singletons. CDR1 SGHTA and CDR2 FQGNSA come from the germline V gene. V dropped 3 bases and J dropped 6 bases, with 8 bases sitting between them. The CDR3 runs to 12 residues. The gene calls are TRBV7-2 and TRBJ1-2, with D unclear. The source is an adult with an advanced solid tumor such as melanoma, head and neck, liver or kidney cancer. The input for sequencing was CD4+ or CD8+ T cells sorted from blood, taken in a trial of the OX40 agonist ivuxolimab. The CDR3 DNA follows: TGTGCCAGCAGCTTCGGTCCCAATGGCTACACCTTC. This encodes CASSFGPNGYTF.